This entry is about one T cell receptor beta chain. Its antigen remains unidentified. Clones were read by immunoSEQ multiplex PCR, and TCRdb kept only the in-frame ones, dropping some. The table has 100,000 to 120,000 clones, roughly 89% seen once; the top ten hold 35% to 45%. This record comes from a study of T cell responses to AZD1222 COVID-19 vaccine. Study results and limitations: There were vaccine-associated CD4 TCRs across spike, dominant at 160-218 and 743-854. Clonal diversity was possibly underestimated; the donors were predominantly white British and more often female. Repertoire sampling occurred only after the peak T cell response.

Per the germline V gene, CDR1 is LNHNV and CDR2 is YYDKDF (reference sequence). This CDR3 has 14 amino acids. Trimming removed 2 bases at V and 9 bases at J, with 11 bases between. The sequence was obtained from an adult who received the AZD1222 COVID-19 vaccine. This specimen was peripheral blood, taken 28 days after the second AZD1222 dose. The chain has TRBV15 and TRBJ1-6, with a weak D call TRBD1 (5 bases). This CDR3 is CATSRQGAFSPLHF. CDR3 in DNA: TGTGCCACCAGCAGACAGGGAGCTTTTTCACCCCTCCACTTT.